A single sample is the source of the 9 T cell receptor beta chains below, sequenced in a study of blood T cell repertoires in COVID-19. Only in-frame clones appear in the TCRdb table, and some are missing; sequencing was by immunoSEQ multiplex PCR. Of approximately 300,000 clones in the sample, around 81% are singletons; the top ten hold about 4%. The sample taken for sequencing was peripheral blood. Receptor source: a woman aged 50 to 65 with active or convalescent COVID-19.

The chain employs TRBV7-2 and TRBJ2-7; D call uncertain. Trimming left V 2 bases short and J 9 bases short, with 17 bases between. CDR3 length equals 14 residues. Germline V CDR1 and CDR2: SGHTA, FQGNSA. The CDR3 nucleotides read TGTGCCAGCAGCTTAAGTCGCATGTGGAGCCCGCAGTACTTC. Translating it yields CASSLSRMWSPQYF. The full variable domain, rest sourced from reference TRBV7-2 and TRBJ2-7, is GAGVSQSPSNKVTEKGKDVELRCDPISGHTALYWYRQSLGQGLEFLIYFQGNSAPDKSGLPSDRFSAERTGGSVSTLTIQRTQQEDSAVYLCASSLSRMWSPQYFGPGTRLTVT.

This rearrangement joins TRBV7-9 to TRBJ2-1, with 8 nucleotides matching TRBD1. This CDR3 is built from 14 residues. CDR1 is SEHNR, CDR2 FQNEAQ, per germline (reference sequence). Trimming cost V 5 bases and J 6 bases; bases outside gene matches: 6. CDR3 amino acids: CASSPTGGSNEQFF. DNA for the CDR3: TGTGCCAGCAGCCCAACAGGGGGAAGCAATGAGCAGTTCTTC.

In nucleotides, the CDR3 is TGTGCCAGCTCACCCCCCTTAATCTGGAACACTGAAGCTTTCTTT. This codes for CASSPPLIWNTEAFF. This chain joins TRBV18 and TRBJ1-1, with D unresolved. V gave up 3 bases and J gave up 1 base, with 12 bases separating them. The CDR3 runs 15 residues. Germline values: CDR1 KGHSH, CDR2 LQKENI.

The rearrangement uses TRBV14 and TRBJ2-7; possible D gene TRBD1, 6 bases. CDR1 and CDR2 (germline): SGHDN, FVKESK. The CDR3 has 16 residues. V was trimmed by 0 bases and J by 0 bases, leaving 12 bases between them. The CDR3: CASSQDRGQISYEQYF. The CDR3 coding sequence is TGTGCCAGCAGCCAAGATAGAGGACAGATCTCCTACGAGCAGTACTTC.

This clone occurred a few times. The chain employs TRBV21-1 and TRBJ2-5; whether TRBD1, the table's D call, matches the DNA was not checked. TRBV21-1 is a pseudogene locus. The CDR3 is 15 amino acids. CDR3 DNA sequence: TGTGCCAGCAGCAAGGGCGCCTGCCAGTGGGAGACCCAGTACTTC. Residues: CASSKGACQWETQYF.

The chain is built from TRBV10-3 and TRBJ2-1; TRBD2 agrees at 11 bases. CDR3 length: 15 residues. V dropped 5 bases and J dropped 9; count of bases not matched to a gene: 9. Germline lookup yields CDR1 ENHRY and CDR2 SYGVKD. The CDR3 region has the DNA TGTGCCATCAGTAAAACGGGACTAGCGGAGATTGAGCAGTTCTTC. It codes for CAISKTGLAEIEQFF.

V and J are TRBV19 and TRBJ2-4, with 12 bases aligning to TRBD2. The V gene's germline CDR1 is LNHDA and CDR2 SQIVND (reference sequence). With 7 bases clipped from V and 0 bases from J, the junction kept 1 base outside the gene matches. The CDR3 contains 15 residues. The CDR3 bases are TGTGCCAGTACTAGCGGGAGGGGAGCCAAAAACATTCAGTACTTC. Translating it yields CASTSGRGAKNIQYF. Combining the CDR3 with reference TRBV19 and TRBJ2-4 gives the whole variable domain DGGITQSPKYLFRKEGQNVTLSCEQNLNHDAMYWYRQDPGQGLRLIYYSQIVNDFQKGDIAEGYSVSREKKESFPLTVTSAQKNPTAFYLCASTSGRGAKNIQYFGAGTRLSVL.

V and J are TRBV12-5 and TRBJ1-5; possible D gene TRBD1, 6 bases. Trimming removed 1 base at V and 5 bases at J, with 12 bases between. CDR1 is LGHNT and CDR2 is FRNRAP in the germline V gene. The length of the CDR3 is 15 residues. CDR3 bases: TGTGCTAGTGGTTTGGGAGCGAACAGGGATCAGCCCCAGCATTTT. Its protein is CASGLGANRDQPQHF.

V and J are TRBV28 and TRBJ2-3, with TRBD2 matching 11 bases. V shed 5 bases, J shed 4 bases, and the junction held 5 bases outside the gene matches. CDR1 is MDHEN, CDR2 SYDVKM, per germline. This CDR3 comprises 15 residues. The CDR3 DNA is TGTGCCAGCAGTCTTGGGACTAGCGGAGCAGATACGCAGTATTTT. Residues: CASSLGTSGADTQYF.